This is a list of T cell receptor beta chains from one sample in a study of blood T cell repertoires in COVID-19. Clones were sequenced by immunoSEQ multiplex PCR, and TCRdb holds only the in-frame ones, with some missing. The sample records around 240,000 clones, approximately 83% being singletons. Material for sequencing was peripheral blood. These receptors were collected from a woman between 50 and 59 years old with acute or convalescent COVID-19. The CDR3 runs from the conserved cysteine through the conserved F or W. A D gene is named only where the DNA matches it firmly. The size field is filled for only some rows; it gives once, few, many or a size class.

CDR3: CASSDDFTYEQYF
DNA: TGTGCCAGCAGTGATGACTTCACCTACGAGCAGTACTTC
V: TRBV2
J: TRBJ2-7
D: NA
size: once

CDR3: CASSVAATRAHEQYF
DNA: TGTGCCAGCAGCGTAGCCGCTACCAGGGCCCACGAGCAGTACTTC
V: TRBV9
J: TRBJ2-7
D: NA
size: once

CDR3: CASSKLGFNEQYF
DNA: TGTGCCAGCAGCAAACTAGGTTTCAACGAGCAGTACTTC
V: TRBV7-9
J: TRBJ2-7
D: NA
size: once

CDR3: CASRPDRGYNYGYTF
DNA: TGTGCCAGCAGGCCTGACAGGGGCTACAACTATGGCTACACCTTC
V: TRBV5-6
J: TRBJ1-2
D: TRBD1
size: few

CDR3: CASSSISNTEAFF
DNA: TGTGCCAGCAGCAGCATTTCGAACACTGAAGCTTTCTTT
V: TRBV7-9
J: TRBJ1-1
D: NA
size: NA

CDR3: CASSLGRQALETQYF
DNA: TGCGCCAGCAGCTTGGGAAGACAGGCCCTAGAGACCCAGTACTTC
V: TRBV5-1
J: TRBJ2-5
D: NA
size: many

CDR3: CASSTGLAGTNEQFF
DNA: TGTGCCAGCAGCACCGGACTAGCGGGAACTAATGAGCAGTTCTTC
V: TRBV7-7
J: TRBJ2-1
D: TRBD2
size: NA

CDR3: CASSLDRGLYEQYF
DNA: TGTGCCAGCAGCTTAGATAGGGGCCTCTACGAGCAGTACTTC
V: TRBV7-9
J: TRBJ2-7
D: NA
size: NA

CDR3: CASSIEGGRGNQPQHF
DNA: TGTGCCAGTAGTATAGAGGGGGGACGCGGCAATCAGCCCCAGCATTTT
V: TRBV19
J: TRBJ1-5
D: NA
size: NA

CDR3: CASSIFRGTSGANVLTF
DNA: TGTGCCAGTAGTATATTTAGGGGGACATCTGGGGCCAACGTCCTGACTTTC
V: TRBV19
J: TRBJ2-6
D: NA
size: NA

CDR3: CASSRNMGLKETQYF
DNA: TGTGCCAGCAGCCGTAACATGGGGCTTAAAGAGACCCAGTACTTC
V: TRBV7-9
J: TRBJ2-5
D: NA
size: NA

CDR3: CASRQGTAGYGYTF
DNA: TGTGCCAGCAGACAGGGGACGGCTGGCTATGGCTACACCTTC
V: TRBV28
J: TRBJ1-2
D: TRBD1
size: NA

CDR3: CASSVGLALTDTQYF
DNA: TGTGCCAGCAGCGTAGGACTAGCGTTAACAGATACGCAGTATTTT
V: TRBV9
J: TRBJ2-3
D: TRBD2
size: NA

CDR3: CASRTGGLGELFF
DNA: TGTGCCAGCAGAACAGGGGGCCTCGGGGAGCTGTTTTTT
V: TRBV12-3/TRBV12-4
J: TRBJ2-2
D: TRBD1
size: NA

CDR3: CASSPGQGESPLHF
DNA: TGTGCCAGCTCACCCGGCCAGGGGGAGTCACCCCTCCACTTT
V: TRBV18
J: TRBJ1-6
D: TRBD1
size: NA

CDR3: CASGPVGGGPQETQYF
DNA: TGCGCCAGCGGACCAGTGGGCGGGGGACCTCAAGAGACCCAGTACTTC
V: TRBV5-1
J: TRBJ2-5
D: TRBD2
size: once

CDR3: CASSLGQDNEQFF
DNA: TGTGCCAGCAGTTTAGGCCAGGACAATGAGCAGTTCTTC
V: TRBV12-3/TRBV12-4
J: TRBJ2-1
D: NA
size: NA

CDR3: CASSGDRVPGNTIYF
DNA: TGCGCCAGCAGCGGAGACAGGGTCCCTGGAAACACCATATATTTT
V: TRBV10-2
J: TRBJ1-3
D: TRBD1
size: NA

CDR3: CATFDNLSGGYTF
DNA: TGTGCCACCTTCGACAATCTTTCGGGGGGCTACACCTTC
V: TRBV19
J: TRBJ1-2
D: NA
size: NA

CDR3: CASSQDSGAYNEQFF
DNA: TGTGCCAGCAGCCAAGATAGCGGGGCCTACAATGAGCAGTTCTTC
V: TRBV3-1/TRBV3-2
J: TRBJ2-1
D: TRBD2
size: NA

CDR3: CASSGLETQYF
DNA: TGCGCCAGCAGTGGACTTGAGACCCAGTACTTC
V: TRBV4-1
J: TRBJ2-5
D: NA
size: NA

CDR3: CATGTGTHQPQHF
DNA: TGTGCCACGGGGACAGGCACTCATCAGCCCCAGCATTTT
V: TRBV28
J: TRBJ1-5
D: TRBD1
size: NA

CDR3: CASRWTASNQPQHF
DNA: TGTGCCAGCAGGTGGACAGCTAGCAATCAGCCCCAGCATTTT
V: TRBV2
J: TRBJ1-5
D: NA
size: once

CDR3: CASTVSYEQYF
DNA: TGTGCCAGCACTGTATCCTACGAGCAGTACTTC
V: TRBV2
J: TRBJ2-7
D: NA
size: NA

CDR3: CASIPRGGSYNEQFF
DNA: TGTGCCAGCATCCCACGGGGGGGATCCTACAATGAGCAGTTCTTC
V: TRBV6-6
J: TRBJ2-1
D: TRBD2
size: NA

CDR3: CSVEDLRVLGGYTF
DNA: TGCAGCGTTGAAGATCTCAGGGTCCTCGGTGGCTACACCTTC
V: TRBV29-1
J: TRBJ1-2
D: NA
size: NA

CDR3: CASSFEGAGNTIYF
DNA: TGTGCCAGCAGCTTTGAGGGGGCTGGAAACACCATATATTTT
V: TRBV5-5
J: TRBJ1-3
D: NA
size: NA

CDR3: CASSIGQGVSYEQYF
DNA: TGTGCCAGTAGTATCGGACAGGGGGTTAGCTACGAGCAGTACTTC
V: TRBV19
J: TRBJ2-7
D: TRBD1
size: NA

CDR3: CAISESLGQGTDTQYF
DNA: TGTGCCATCAGTGAGTCGTTGGGACAGGGCACAGATACGCAGTATTTT
V: TRBV10-3
J: TRBJ2-3
D: TRBD1
size: NA

CDR3: CASSPPQGGFYEQYF
DNA: TGTGCCAGCTCACCACCGCAGGGGGGCTTCTACGAGCAGTACTTC
V: TRBV18
J: TRBJ2-7
D: NA
size: NA

CDR3: CASSPTIVGHEQFF
DNA: TGTGCCAGCAGCCCCACCATAGTTGGGCATGAGCAGTTCTTC
V: TRBV7-3
J: TRBJ2-1
D: NA
size: NA

CDR3: CASSYSTRGGQPQHF
DNA: TGTGCCAGCAGTTACTCGACCCGGGGGGGACAGCCCCAGCATTTT
V: TRBV6-2/TRBV6-3
J: TRBJ1-5
D: NA
size: NA

CDR3: CASSPDRDGEQYF
DNA: TGCGCCAGCAGCCCGGACAGGGATGGCGAGCAGTACTTC
V: TRBV4-1
J: TRBJ2-7
D: TRBD1
size: NA

CDR3: CASSSGVYEQYF
DNA: TGTGCCAGCAGCTCAGGGGTGTACGAGCAGTACTTC
V: TRBV5-6
J: TRBJ2-7
D: NA
size: NA

CDR3: CASSLEVGAGQETQYF
DNA: TGTGCCAGCAGCTTGGAAGTGGGGGCAGGTCAAGAGACCCAGTACTTC
V: TRBV5-4
J: TRBJ2-5
D: NA
size: few

CDR3: CAYLSMRGPNMNTEAFF
DNA: TGTGCCTACCTGAGCATGAGAGGCCCCAACATGAACACTGAAGCTTTCTTT
V: TRBV30
J: TRBJ1-1
D: NA
size: NA

CDR3: CASLQGDVVNTEAFF
DNA: TGTGCCAGCCTGCAGGGCGATGTAGTGAACACTGAAGCTTTCTTT
V: TRBV28
J: TRBJ1-1
D: NA
size: NA

CDR3: CSVIGGETQYF
DNA: TGCAGTGTAATTGGCGGAGAGACCCAGTACTTC
V: TRBV20-1
J: TRBJ2-5
D: NA
size: once

CDR3: CASSKPGAEAFF
DNA: TGTGCCAGCAGTAAGCCGGGAGCTGAAGCTTTCTTT
V: TRBV6-5
J: TRBJ1-1
D: NA
size: NA